This is a list of T cell receptor beta chains from one sample in a study of cytomegalovirus exposure and HLA in healthy donors. Using immunoSEQ multiplex PCR, the repertoire was profiled, and TCRdb retains in-frame clones only, with some absent. The sample lists more than 95,000 clones, over 65% occurring once. Specimen: PBMCs. All receptors come from a man in his late teens or twenties in good health and CMV-seropositive. Each CDR3 is given with its conserved first and last residue. D genes are given only for firm matches. Size is omitted from some rows. Given values are once, few, many or a class for expanded clones.

size: .; V: TRBV11-1; J: TRBJ1-1; D: TRBD1; CDR3: CASSSDREVEAFF; DNA: TGTGCCAGCAGCTCCGACAGGGAGGTTGAAGCTTTCTTT
size: .; V: TRBV7-9; J: TRBJ1-2; D: .; CDR3: CASSLDSGKSNYGYTF; DNA: TGTGCCAGCAGCTTAGACTCAGGGAAGTCTAACTATGGCTACACCTTC
size: once; V: TRBV29-1; J: TRBJ1-3; D: .; CDR3: CSAREVGNTIYF; DNA: TGCAGCGCCCGGGAAGTGGGGAACACCATATATTTT
size: .; V: TRBV7-6; J: TRBJ2-1; D: TRBD2; CDR3: CASSPGSAGNEQFF; DNA: TGTGCCAGCAGCCCCGGTTCAGCGGGGAATGAGCAGTTCTTC
size: .; V: TRBV27; J: TRBJ2-5; D: TRBD2; CDR3: CASSSGTSLGAQYF; DNA: TGTGCCAGCAGTTCGGGGACTAGCTTAGGGGCCCAGTACTTC
size: once; V: TRBV2; J: TRBJ2-7; D: TRBD1; CDR3: CASSEVLDRGRDEQYF; DNA: TGTGCCAGCAGTGAAGTTCTCGACAGGGGGCGGGACGAGCAGTACTTC
size: .; V: TRBV30; J: TRBJ2-7; D: .; CDR3: CAWSPTGSWGSYEQYF; DNA: TGTGCCTGGAGCCCCACGGGGTCTTGGGGCTCCTACGAGCAGTACTTC
size: .; V: TRBV9; J: TRBJ2-2; D: TRBD2; CDR3: CASSPSGGPPDGELFF; DNA: TGTGCCAGCAGCCCAAGCGGGGGGCCCCCTGACGGGGAGCTGTTTTTT
size: .; V: TRBV7-8; J: TRBJ2-3; D: TRBD2; CDR3: CASSQAGGSFTDTQYF; DNA: TGTGCCAGCAGCCAAGCGGGGGGGAGTTTCACAGATACGCAGTATTTT
size: .; V: TRBV28; J: TRBJ2-2; D: .; CDR3: CASSRGGEDTGELFF; DNA: TGTGCCAGCAGCCGAGGGGGAGAGGACACCGGGGAGCTGTTTTTT
size: .; V: TRBV19; J: TRBJ2-3; D: .; CDR3: CASRQGGPDTQYF; DNA: TGTGCCAGTAGACAGGGGGGGCCAGATACGCAGTATTTT
size: .; V: TRBV7-9; J: TRBJ2-7; D: TRBD1; CDR3: CASSSPGTGLREQYF; DNA: TGTGCCAGCAGCTCCCCGGGGACAGGGCTCCGAGAGCAGTACTTC
size: .; V: TRBV9; J: TRBJ2-5; D: .; CDR3: CASSVSPGTVGGETQYF; DNA: TGTGCCAGCAGCGTAAGTCCCGGGACTGTCGGTGGAGAGACCCAGTACTTC
size: .; V: TRBV30; J: TRBJ2-2; D: .; CDR3: CALRVGGELFF; DNA: TGTGCCCTCCGAGTTGGCGGGGAGCTGTTTTTT
size: .; V: TRBV21-1; J: TRBJ2-2; D: .; CDR3: CASSKEPSGDPLGAGELFF; DNA: TGTGCCAGCAGCAAAGAGCCTAGCGGGGACCCTCTGGGCGCCGGGGAGCTGTTTTTT
size: .; V: TRBV6-1; J: TRBJ2-5; D: .; CDR3: CASSLQGQETQYF; DNA: TGTGCCAGCAGTTTACAGGGTCAAGAGACCCAGTACTTC
size: .; V: TRBV5-1; J: TRBJ2-1; D: TRBD2; CDR3: CASSLTSGGYNEQFF; DNA: TGCGCCAGCAGCTTGACTAGCGGGGGGTACAATGAGCAGTTCTTC
size: .; V: TRBV5-6; J: TRBJ1-3; D: TRBD1; CDR3: CASSLADRVPGNTIYF; DNA: TGTGCCAGCAGCCTGGCCGACAGGGTCCCTGGAAACACCATATATTTT
size: .; V: TRBV2; J: TRBJ1-2; D: .; CDR3: CASSISGYGYTF; DNA: TGTGCCAGCAGCATCTCAGGGTATGGCTACACCTTC
size: .; V: TRBV10-2; J: TRBJ2-6; D: .; CDR3: CASSEVRSGANVLTF; DNA: TGCGCCAGCAGTGAGGTCCGCTCTGGGGCCAACGTCCTGACTTTC
size: .; V: TRBV9; J: TRBJ2-7; D: TRBD2; CDR3: CASSVGGGTYEQYF; DNA: TGTGCCAGCAGCGTAGGGGGAGGGACCTACGAGCAGTACTTC
size: .; V: TRBV21-1; J: TRBJ1-2; D: .; CDR3: CASSTLALRGYTF; DNA: TGTGCCAGCAGCACCCTCGCCCTAAGAGGCTACACCTTC
size: .; V: TRBV7-9; J: TRBJ2-1; D: TRBD2; CDR3: CASRRAGAGDEQFF; DNA: TGTGCCAGCAGGAGAGCGGGGGCAGGGGATGAGCAGTTCTTC
size: .; V: TRBV27; J: TRBJ2-1; D: TRBD2; CDR3: CASSLGGDEQFF; DNA: TGTGCCAGCAGTTTGGGAGGGGATGAGCAGTTCTTC
size: .; V: TRBV15; J: TRBJ1-5; D: .; CDR3: CATSSRETNQPQHF; DNA: TGTGCCACCAGCAGCCGGGAGACCAATCAGCCCCAGCATTTT
size: .; V: TRBV30; J: TRBJ2-2; D: TRBD1; CDR3: CAWGTTGDTGELFF; DNA: TGTGCCTGGGGAACCACAGGGGACACCGGGGAGCTGTTTTTT
size: .; V: TRBV2; J: TRBJ2-4; D: .; CDR3: CASSEGPRRPGIQYF; DNA: TGTGCCAGCAGTGAAGGGCCGAGGAGGCCTGGTATTCAGTACTTC
size: .; V: TRBV18; J: TRBJ2-3; D: .; CDR3: CASSPMQGDTQYF; DNA: TGTGCCAGCTCACCAATGCAGGGGGATACGCAGTATTTT
size: .; V: TRBV7-6; J: TRBJ1-1; D: .; CDR3: CASSKGTTEAFF; DNA: TGTGCCAGCAGCAAAGGGACAACTGAAGCTTTCTTT
size: .; V: TRBV28; J: TRBJ1-3; D: .; CDR3: CASSQYRNTIYF; DNA: TGTGCCAGCAGTCAGTATCGAAACACCATATATTTT
size: .; V: TRBV7-3; J: TRBJ2-3; D: .; CDR3: CASSPGPGGTDTQYF; DNA: TGTGCCAGCAGCCCGGGGCCGGGGGGCACAGATACGCAGTATTTT
size: .; V: TRBV4-1; J: TRBJ2-7; D: TRBD1; CDR3: CASSQLPGQGWEQYF; DNA: TGCGCCAGCAGCCAACTACCGGGACAGGGGTGGGAGCAGTACTTC
size: .; V: TRBV27; J: TRBJ2-3; D: TRBD2; CDR3: CASSLILTSGVSTDTQYF; DNA: TGTGCCAGCAGTTTAATTTTGACTAGCGGGGTTAGCACAGATACGCAGTATTTT
size: .; V: TRBV10-3; J: TRBJ2-1; D: TRBD2; CDR3: CAISESGGGGSEQFF; DNA: TGTGCCATCAGTGAGTCTGGCGGGGGAGGGTCGGAGCAGTTCTTC
size: .; V: TRBV13; J: TRBJ2-7; D: .; CDR3: CASSLGSGSSYEQYF; DNA: TGTGCCAGCAGCTTGGGTTCGGGATCCTCCTACGAGCAGTACTTC
size: .; V: TRBV7-2; J: TRBJ1-2; D: TRBD1; CDR3: CASSSPGQAVYGYTF; DNA: TGTGCCAGCAGCTCCCCAGGACAGGCAGTCTATGGCTACACCTTC
size: .; V: TRBV2; J: TRBJ1-5; D: .; CDR3: CASSAGVVSNQPQHF; DNA: TGTGCCAGCAGTGCAGGGGTGGTGAGCAATCAGCCCCAGCATTTT
size: once; V: TRBV27; J: TRBJ1-5; D: .; CDR3: CASKPFGGNQPQHF; DNA: TGTGCCAGCAAACCTTTCGGAGGGAATCAGCCCCAGCATTTT
size: .; V: TRBV7-9; J: TRBJ2-7; D: .; CDR3: CASSRGSQSYEQYF; DNA: TGTGCCAGCAGCCGGGGTAGTCAGAGCTACGAGCAGTACTTC
size: .; V: TRBV29-1; J: TRBJ2-5; D: TRBD1; CDR3: CSVTTDRSAETQYF; DNA: TGCAGCGTCACGACGGACAGGTCCGCAGAGACCCAGTACTTC
size: .; V: TRBV2; J: TRBJ2-1; D: .; CDR3: CASRQGRGSYNEQFF; DNA: TGTGCCAGCAGACAGGGACGGGGCTCCTACAATGAGCAGTTCTTC
size: once; V: TRBV30; J: TRBJ2-5; D: .; CDR3: CAWTNLFYRGQETQYF; DNA: TGTGCCTGGACTAACCTCTTCTACAGAGGGCAAGAGACCCAGTACTTC
size: .; V: TRBV2; J: TRBJ1-6; D: TRBD1; CDR3: CASSEPSDRATNSPLHF; DNA: TGTGCCAGCAGTGAACCCTCAGACAGGGCCACTAATTCACCCCTCCACTTT